This is a list of T cell receptor beta chains from one sample in a study of control samples from healthy donors and cancer patients. Using immunoSEQ multiplex PCR, the repertoire was profiled, and TCRdb retains in-frame clones only, with some absent. The sample shows about 130,000 clones, 92% of them seen only once. The material sequenced was blood. These receptors originate from a woman between 50 and 59 years old in good health. CDR3s include the opening cysteine and the closing phenylalanine or tryptophan. D genes are given only for firm matches. Some rows mark clone size as missing; the rest say once, few, many or name a class of expanded clone.

>-|TRBJ1-2|-|TRBV7-9
CAIQKTGTLNYGYTF
TGTGCCATCCAGAAAACCGGGACACTTAACTATGGCTACACCTTC
>-|TRBJ1-3|TRBD1|TRBV6-5
CASVTTGASGNTIYF
TGTGCCAGCGTAACGACAGGGGCTAGCGGAAACACCATATATTTT
>-|TRBJ1-3|-|TRBV28
CASSPGRWQPNTIYF
TGTGCCAGCAGTCCGGGGCGATGGCAACCCAACACCATATATTTT
>-|TRBJ1-2|TRBD1|TRBV6-9
CASSYRDRGGYTF
TGTGCCAGCAGTTACCGGGACAGGGGTGGCTACACCTTC
>once|TRBJ2-5|TRBD1|TRBV5-1
CASSSGTGRETQYF
TGCGCCAGCAGCTCGGGGACAGGGCGAGAGACCCAGTACTTC
>once|TRBJ1-2|-|TRBV19
CASSVGHGSYGYTF
TGTGCCAGTAGTGTGGGGCACGGTTCCTATGGCTACACCTTC
>-|TRBJ1-2|-|TRBV6-2/TRBV6-3
CASSYSGRVLDGYTF
TGTGCCAGCAGTTACTCTGGTAGGGTTCTGGATGGCTACACCTTC
>few|TRBJ2-3|-|TRBV2
CASSHLAPSTDTQYF
TGTGCCAGCAGTCACCTTGCCCCTAGCACAGATACGCAGTATTTT
>-|TRBJ2-5|-|TRBV27
CASSLWAGRQETQYF
TGTGCCAGCAGTTTATGGGCTGGGAGGCAAGAGACCCAGTACTTC
>-|TRBJ1-2|-|TRBV21-1
CASDGRANYGYTF
TGTGCCAGCGATGGACGGGCAAACTATGGCTACACCTTC
>-|TRBJ1-5|-|TRBV19
CASSTYDNSNQPQHF
TGTGCCAGTAGTACTTATGACAATAGCAATCAGCCCCAGCATTTT
>-|TRBJ1-5|-|TRBV7-2
CASSLAGGGGALRPQHF
TGTGCCAGCAGCTTAGCGGGGGGCGGGGGCGCCCTCCGGCCCCAGCATTTT
>-|TRBJ2-3|TRBD2|TRBV7-2
CASSFGGALGSTQYF
TGTGCCAGCAGCTTCGGGGGGGCGCTGGGAAGTACGCAGTATTTT
>-|TRBJ1-1|-|TRBV10-3
CAISERALVESAFF
TGTGCCATCAGTGAGAGGGCCCTAGTCGAATCAGCTTTCTTT
>-|TRBJ2-7|TRBD2|TRBV19
CASSALGGTYEQYF
TGTGCCAGTAGTGCCTTGGGAGGGACCTACGAGCAGTACTTC
>-|TRBJ1-1|-|TRBV2
CASSALRVEYTEAFF
TGTGCCAGCAGTGCCCTGAGGGTAGAGTACACTGAAGCTTTCTTT
>-|TRBJ2-1|TRBD2|TRBV10-3
CAIRTSGRVYNEQFF
TGTGCCATCAGGACTAGCGGGAGGGTTTACAATGAGCAGTTCTTC
>-|TRBJ2-7|-|TRBV2
CANLLRNEQYF
TGTGCCAACCTCCTTAGAAACGAGCAGTACTTC
>-|TRBJ1-1|-|TRBV14
CASSRLGGATEAFF
TGTGCCAGCAGCCGCCTCGGGGGGGCCACTGAAGCTTTCTTT
>-|TRBJ2-3|-|TRBV19
CASAPGLGGDTQYF
TGTGCCAGTGCCCCGGGACTTGGGGGAGATACGCAGTATTTT
>-|TRBJ1-4|TRBD1|TRBV2
CASSRGRGDEKLFF
TGTGCCAGCAGTCGGGGCAGGGGGGATGAAAAACTGTTTTTT
>-|TRBJ2-2|TRBD2|TRBV11-2
CASTLLAGPNTGELFF
TGTGCCAGCACCCTCTTAGCGGGACCGAACACCGGGGAGCTGTTTTTT
>-|TRBJ1-3|-|TRBV6-6
CASRPGTTGNTIYF
TGTGCCAGCAGACCCGGGACAACAGGAAACACCATATATTTT
>-|TRBJ2-1|-|TRBV28
CASSLGGLRNEQFF
TGTGCCAGCAGTTTGGGGGGGCTTAGGAATGAGCAGTTCTTC
>-|TRBJ2-3|-|TRBV20-1
CSASRPGTSTDTQYF
TGCAGTGCCAGTCGTCCCGGGACTAGCACAGATACGCAGTATTTT
>-|TRBJ1-1|-|TRBV30
CAWSLGGTEAFF
TGTGCCTGGAGTCTTGGAGGGACTGAAGCTTTCTTT
>-|TRBJ1-2|-|TRBV20-1
CSASRRNYGYTF
TGCAGTGCTAGTCGACGGAACTATGGCTACACCTTC
>few|TRBJ1-2|-|TRBV29-1
CSVDAGGYTF
TGCAGCGTTGATGCCGGAGGCTACACCTTC
>-|TRBJ1-1|-|TRBV6-5
CASRRDGLGTEAFF
TGTGCCAGCAGGCGAGACGGGCTGGGCACTGAAGCTTTCTTT
>-|TRBJ1-1|-|TRBV7-9
CASSYETGRAGAFF
TGTGCCAGCAGCTACGAAACAGGGAGGGCAGGAGCTTTCTTT
>-|TRBJ2-2|TRBD2|TRBV18
CASSPLDQRGLAGGVGELFF
TGTGCCAGCTCACCACTAGACCAACGAGGACTAGCGGGGGGAGTCGGGGAGCTGTTTTTT
>-|TRBJ1-2|-|TRBV20-1
CSASVSRGNYGYTF
TGCAGTGCTAGTGTCAGTAGGGGAAACTATGGCTACACCTTC
>few|TRBJ2-7|-|TRBV27
CATRRGLSDEQYF
TGTGCCACCCGGCGGGGGCTCTCTGACGAGCAGTACTTC
>-|TRBJ2-3|TRBD2|TRBV6-5
CAVRLAGTTDTQYF
TGTGCCGTCAGACTAGCGGGGACCACAGATACGCAGTATTTT
>few|TRBJ1-1|TRBD1|TRBV2
CASSVSGGRTEAFF
TGTGCCAGCAGTGTGTCAGGGGGGCGCACTGAAGCTTTCTTT
>-|TRBJ2-7|TRBD1|TRBV10-3
CAISESGQSYEQYF
TGTGCCATCAGTGAGTCGGGACAGTCCTACGAGCAGTACTTC
>-|TRBJ2-3|TRBD1|TRBV2
CASSRQGRSTDTQYF
TGTGCCAGCAGTAGACAGGGGAGGAGCACAGATACGCAGTATTTT
>-|TRBJ1-5|-|TRBV28
CASSWVSNQPQHF
TGTGCCAGCAGTTGGGTTAGCAATCAGCCCCAGCATTTT
>once|TRBJ1-3|TRBD1|TRBV19
CASSIGYWDRDGNTIYF
TGTGCCAGTAGTATAGGATATTGGGACAGGGACGGAAACACCATATATTTT
>-|TRBJ2-7|-|TRBV6-1
CASSEVGDYEQYF
TGTGCCAGCAGTGAAGTGGGGGACTACGAGCAGTACTTC
>-|TRBJ2-7|TRBD1|TRBV5-1
CASSWDRGYEQYF
TGCGCCAGCAGCTGGGACAGGGGCTACGAGCAGTACTTC
>-|TRBJ2-1|-|TRBV5-1
CASSSLDPNRDEQFF
TGCGCCAGCAGCTCGCTGGACCCAAATCGGGATGAGCAGTTCTTC
>few|TRBJ2-7|TRBD1|TRBV5-1
CASSVGQGPYEQYF
TGCGCCAGCAGCGTGGGACAGGGACCCTACGAGCAGTACTTC
>once|TRBJ2-3|-|TRBV5-1
CASSLTPDTQYF
TGCGCCAGCAGCCTAACTCCAGATACGCAGTATTTT
>-|TRBJ1-1|-|TRBV5-4
CASSGVGGGRTEAFF
TGTGCCAGCAGCGGGGTAGGAGGGGGGAGGACTGAAGCTTTCTTT
>-|TRBJ1-6|-|TRBV6-6
CASNLGTANSPLHF
TGTGCCAGCAACTTAGGGACGGCAAATTCACCCCTCCACTTT
>-|TRBJ1-3|TRBD1|TRBV9
CASSAGGQALSGNTIYF
TGTGCCAGCAGCGCGGGGGGACAGGCCCTCTCTGGAAACACCATATATTTT
>once|TRBJ1-2|-|TRBV6-5
CASSPTVYGYTF
TGTGCCAGCTCCCCGACCGTTTATGGCTACACCTTC
>-|TRBJ2-6|TRBD1|TRBV19
CASSGWDRDFFSGANVLTF
TGTGCCAGTAGTGGGTGGGACAGGGACTTTTTCTCTGGGGCCAACGTCCTGACTTTC
>-|TRBJ2-1|TRBD2|TRBV5-1
CASSLGGGAHNEQFF
TGCGCCAGCAGCTTGGGCGGGGGGGCCCACAATGAGCAGTTCTTC
>-|TRBJ1-2|TRBD1|TRBV6-5
CASSTDRVNGYTF
TGTGCCAGCAGCACGGACAGGGTCAATGGCTACACCTTC
>-|TRBJ1-1|-|TRBV21-1
CASIRTGLNTEAFF
TGTGCCAGCATAAGGACAGGGTTGAACACTGAAGCTTTCTTT
>few|TRBJ1-5|-|TRBV11-2
CASSGAKDNQPQHF
TGTGCCAGCAGCGGGGCCAAGGACAATCAGCCCCAGCATTTT